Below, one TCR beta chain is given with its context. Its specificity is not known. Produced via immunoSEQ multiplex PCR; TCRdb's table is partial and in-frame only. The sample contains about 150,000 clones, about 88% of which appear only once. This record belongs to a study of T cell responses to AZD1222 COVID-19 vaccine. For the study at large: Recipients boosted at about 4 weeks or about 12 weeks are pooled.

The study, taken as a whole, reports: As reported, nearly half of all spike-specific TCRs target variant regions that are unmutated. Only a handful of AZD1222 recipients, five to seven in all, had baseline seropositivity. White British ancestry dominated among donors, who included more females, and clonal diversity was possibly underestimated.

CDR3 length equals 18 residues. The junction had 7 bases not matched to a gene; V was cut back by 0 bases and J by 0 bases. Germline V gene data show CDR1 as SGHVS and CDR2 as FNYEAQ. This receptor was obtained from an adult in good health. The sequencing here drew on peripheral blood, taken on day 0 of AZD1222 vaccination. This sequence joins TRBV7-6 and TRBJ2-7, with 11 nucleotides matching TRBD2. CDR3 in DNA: TGTGCCAGCAGCTTAGCGGCTAGCGGGGGGTTTAGCTCCTACGAGCAGTACTTC. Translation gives CASSLAASGGFSSYEQYF.